This T cell receptor beta chain was observed in a study of OX40 agonist ivuxolimab in advanced cancers. On the study more broadly: Patient treatment consisted of intravenous ivuxolimab administration every 2 weeks at 0.01 to 10 mg/kg. Dose-escalation patients' cancers were hepatocellular carcinoma, melanoma, renal cell or head and neck cancer.

Points from the study as a whole: Expanded clones tended on average to be more numerous among CD8+ T cells than CD4+.

On this clone itself: Its antigen is still unknown.

Systemic immunosuppression or autoimmune disease history was grounds to exclude patients. Clones were read by immunoSEQ multiplex PCR, and TCRdb kept only the in-frame ones, dropping some. The profile covers about 79,000 clones, with approximately 90% appearing a single time and roughly 0.56% taken by the ten largest. The material was CD4+ or CD8+ T cells sorted from blood, obtained in a trial of the OX40 agonist ivuxolimab. This clonotype originated in an adult with an advanced solid tumor such as melanoma, head and neck, liver or kidney cancer.

In DNA form, the CDR3 reads TGCGCCAGCAGCCAAGGGGGGGCGGGCAATTCCTTCAAAAACATTCAGTACTTC. Protein sequence: CASSQGGAGNSFKNIQYF. V is TRBV4-1 and J is TRBJ2-4; D assignment may be TRBD1 or TRBD2 (6 bases each). The CDR3 length is 18 residues. The V end lost 1 base, the J end lost 3 bases, and 19 bases lay between the germline ends. Germline CDR1 reads MGHRA; CDR2 reads YSYEKL.